Listed below are T cell receptor beta chains from one sample, sequenced in a study of blood T cell repertoires in COVID-19. TCRdb's table, derived via immunoSEQ multiplex PCR, lists solely in-frame clones and lacks some. The profile shows 50,000 to 70,000 clones, around 84% of them singletons. The sequenced material came from peripheral blood. All receptors derive from a man between 50 and 59 years old with active COVID-19. Both conserved end residues are trimmed from each CDR3. Clone size is not always given. Where it is, it says once, few, many or a class for expanded clones.

v_call	j_call	clone_size	cdr3_aa
TRBV5-1	TRBJ1-3	-	ASSRGGQGANTIY
TRBV29-1	TRBJ2-1	-	SVRTGYNEQF
TRBV20-1	TRBJ2-1	-	SASDNEQF
TRBV27	TRBJ2-2	-	ASSLFLGSGNTGELF
TRBV6-5	TRBJ1-2	-	ASSYQGPYGYT
TRBV19	TRBJ2-5	-	ASTPGVGPGETQY
TRBV4-2	TRBJ2-3	-	ASSPGLATDTQY
TRBV3-1/TRBV3-2	TRBJ1-6	-	ASSLNAGIGSPLH
TRBV6-5	TRBJ2-6	-	ASSPMRGANVLT
TRBV5-6	TRBJ2-7	-	ASSPGTGSTYEQY
TRBV6-5	TRBJ1-3	-	ASRRGFSGNTIY
TRBV2	TRBJ1-5	few	ASSADRGDNQPQH
TRBV7-9	TRBJ2-3	-	ASSLGTSGTTTDTQY
TRBV14	TRBJ2-6	-	ASSPNRGPRAGANVLT
TRBV14	TRBJ2-1	-	ASSQRTGETNEQF
TRBV9	TRBJ2-5	-	ASSVFPGLTETQY
TRBV2	TRBJ1-2	-	ASSVGPLTTNYGYT
TRBV5-6	TRBJ2-7	-	ASSWPGQGIYEQY
TRBV11-2	TRBJ1-2	-	ASSPITGVNYGYT
TRBV3-1/TRBV3-2	TRBJ1-4	-	ASRATNEKLF
TRBV4-2	TRBJ1-3	-	ASSQRERRGTSGNTIY
TRBV7-9	TRBJ2-2	-	ASTGLAGTNGGELF